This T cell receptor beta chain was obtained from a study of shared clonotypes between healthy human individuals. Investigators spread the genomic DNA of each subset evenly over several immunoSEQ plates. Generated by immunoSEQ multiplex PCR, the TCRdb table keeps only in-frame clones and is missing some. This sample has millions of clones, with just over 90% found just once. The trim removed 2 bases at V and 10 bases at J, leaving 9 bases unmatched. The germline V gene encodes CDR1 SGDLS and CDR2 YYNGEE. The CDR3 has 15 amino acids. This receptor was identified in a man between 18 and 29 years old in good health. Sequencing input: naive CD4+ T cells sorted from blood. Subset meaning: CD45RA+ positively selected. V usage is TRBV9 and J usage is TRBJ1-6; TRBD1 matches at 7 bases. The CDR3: CASSVEGAIYSPLHF. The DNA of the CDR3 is TGTGCCAGCAGCGTTGAGGGGGCAATTTACTCACCCCTCCACTTT.